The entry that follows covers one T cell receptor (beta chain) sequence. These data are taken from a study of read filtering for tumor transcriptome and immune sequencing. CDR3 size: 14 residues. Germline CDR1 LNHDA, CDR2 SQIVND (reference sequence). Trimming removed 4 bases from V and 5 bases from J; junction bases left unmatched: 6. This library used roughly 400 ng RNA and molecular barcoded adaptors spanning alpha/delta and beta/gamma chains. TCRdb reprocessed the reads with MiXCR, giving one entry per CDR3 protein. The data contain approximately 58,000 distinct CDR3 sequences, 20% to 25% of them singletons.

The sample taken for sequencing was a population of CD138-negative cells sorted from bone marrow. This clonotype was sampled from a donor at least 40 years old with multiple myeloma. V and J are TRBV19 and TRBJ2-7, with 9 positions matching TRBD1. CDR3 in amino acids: CASSTWTGADEQYF. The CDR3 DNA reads TGTGCCAGTAGTACTTGGACAGGGGCGGACGAGCAGTACTTC. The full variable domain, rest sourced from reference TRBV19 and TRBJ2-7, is DGGITQSPKYLFRKEGQNVTLSCEQNLNHDAMYWYRQDPGQGLRLIYYSQIVNDFQKGDIAEGYSVSREKKESFPLTVTSAQKNPTAFYLCASSTWTGADEQYFGPGTRLTVT.